This paragraph reports one T cell receptor beta chain. The target antigen is unknown. The record originates from a study of T cells expressing NK-cell markers. Background on the study: Researchers got TCR beta repertoires out of sorted CD3+CD56+NKG2C+, CD3+CD56+NKG2C- and CD3+CD56-NKG2C+ T cells.

TCRdb reprocessed the 5' RACE reads, with one entry per CDR3 protein and no DNA. Its table lists roughly 110,000 distinct CDR3 sequences. CDR1 MNHEY and CDR2 SMNVEV come from the germline V gene (reference sequence). This CDR3 region has 15 residues. General study points: In several donors, dominant clonotypes made up roughly 28.3-65% of CD3+CD56-NKG2C+ cells. Among CD8+ T cells from six donors, dominant NKG2C+ clonotypes accounted for about 1.0-7.0%.

This chain connects TRBV27 to TRBJ1-1; TCRdb selects TRBD1, and the lack of DNA leaves this call unchecked. Sequenced sample: blood T cells: a sorted CD56 or NKG2C T cell subset, CD4+ or CD8+ T cells, or bulk PBMC T cells (not recorded which). The TCR originated in a woman between 18 and 70 years old in good health. The CDR3 here is CATAPGTAVPGEAFF.